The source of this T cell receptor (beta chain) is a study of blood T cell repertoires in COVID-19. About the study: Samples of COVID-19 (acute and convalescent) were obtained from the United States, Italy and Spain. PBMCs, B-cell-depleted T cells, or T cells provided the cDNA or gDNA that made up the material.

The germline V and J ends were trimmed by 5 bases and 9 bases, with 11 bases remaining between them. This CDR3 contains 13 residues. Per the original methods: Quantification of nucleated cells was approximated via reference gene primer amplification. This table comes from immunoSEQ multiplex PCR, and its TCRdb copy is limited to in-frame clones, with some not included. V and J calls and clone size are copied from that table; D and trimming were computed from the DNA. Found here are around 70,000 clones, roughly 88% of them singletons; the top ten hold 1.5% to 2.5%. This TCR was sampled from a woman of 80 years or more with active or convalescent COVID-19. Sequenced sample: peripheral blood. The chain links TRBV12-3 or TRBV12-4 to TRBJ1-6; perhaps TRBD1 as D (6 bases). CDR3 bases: TGTGCCAGCAGTCCAACAGGGAGTTCACCCCTCCACTTT. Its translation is CASSPTGSSPLHF.